This TCR beta chain originates from a study of cytomegalovirus exposure and HLA in healthy donors. Overall study: The same platform used for the 666 first-cohort repertoires was also used for the 90 to 150 validation repertoires, as a later analysis reported. Notes on the study in general: Rarity held for most TCR sequences, but there were some public TCRs that occurred in many donors. Subsequent analysis found a tendency for first-cohort TCR clusters to co-occur within the 120 or so validation repertoires. Researchers counted about 150 TCR beta chains as cytomegalovirus-associated.

Clones were read by immunoSEQ multiplex PCR, and TCRdb kept only the in-frame ones, dropping some. Altogether about 120,000 clones are present, around 88% being singletons, with the ten largest covering around 2%. Comment on this clone: What it binds is unknown.

The CDR3 consists of 18 residues. The V and J ends lost 5 bases and 4 bases, in that order; junction bases with no gene match: 16. Germline values: CDR1 SQVTM, CDR2 ANQGSEA. This receptor was obtained from a man aged 18-30 years in good health and CMV-seronegative. V gene TRBV29-1 combines with J gene TRBJ2-2, with TRBD1 matching 10 bases. Material: PBMCs. In DNA, the CDR3 is TGCAGCGTTAGCACCGGGACAGGGGAGTTTCGTCGCACCGGGGAGCTGTTTTTT. This sequence encodes CSVSTGTGEFRRTGELFF.